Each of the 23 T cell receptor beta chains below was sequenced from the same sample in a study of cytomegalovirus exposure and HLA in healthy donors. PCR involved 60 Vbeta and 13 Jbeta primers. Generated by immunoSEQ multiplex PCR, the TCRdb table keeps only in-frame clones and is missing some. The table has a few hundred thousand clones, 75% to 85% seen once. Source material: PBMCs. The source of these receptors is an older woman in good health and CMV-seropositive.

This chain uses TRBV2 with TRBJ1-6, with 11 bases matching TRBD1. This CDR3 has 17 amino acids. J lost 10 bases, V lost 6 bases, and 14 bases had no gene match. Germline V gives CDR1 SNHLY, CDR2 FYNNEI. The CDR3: CASRAPGQGVIGSPLHF. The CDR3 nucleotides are TGTGCCAGCAGAGCTCCGGGACAGGGGGTGATCGGGTCACCCCTCCACTTT.

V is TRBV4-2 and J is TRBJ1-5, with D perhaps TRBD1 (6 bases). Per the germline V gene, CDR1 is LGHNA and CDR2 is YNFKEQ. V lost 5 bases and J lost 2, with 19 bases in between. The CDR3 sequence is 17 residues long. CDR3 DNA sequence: TGTGCCAGCAGCTCCGAGGGGGGGAGGTACGGCAATCAGCCCCAGCATTTT. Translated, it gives CASSSEGGRYGNQPQHF.

DNA for the CDR3: TGTGCCAGCAGCACGGGGGGGGGATGGTCCTACAATGAGCAGTTCTTC. It codes for CASSTGGGWSYNEQFF. The chain combines TRBV9 with TRBJ2-1; 8 nucleotides line up with TRBD2. This CDR3 comprises 16 residues. Germline CDR1 is SGDLS and CDR2 is YYNGEE. V was pared by 4 bases and J by 1 base, with 7 bases of the junction left unmatched.

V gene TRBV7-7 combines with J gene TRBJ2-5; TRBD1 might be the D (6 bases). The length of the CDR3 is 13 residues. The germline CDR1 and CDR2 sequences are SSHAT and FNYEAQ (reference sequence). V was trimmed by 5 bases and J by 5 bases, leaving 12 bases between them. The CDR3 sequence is CASSVRGSETQYF. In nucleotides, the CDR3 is TGTGCCAGCAGCGTCAGGGGATCCGAGACCCAGTACTTC.

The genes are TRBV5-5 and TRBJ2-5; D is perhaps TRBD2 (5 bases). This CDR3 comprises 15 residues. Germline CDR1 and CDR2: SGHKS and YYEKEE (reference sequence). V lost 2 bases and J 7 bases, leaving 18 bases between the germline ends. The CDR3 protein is CASSLSSGPGWTQYF. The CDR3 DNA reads TGTGCCAGCAGCTTATCCTCGGGCCCGGGGTGGACCCAGTACTTC.

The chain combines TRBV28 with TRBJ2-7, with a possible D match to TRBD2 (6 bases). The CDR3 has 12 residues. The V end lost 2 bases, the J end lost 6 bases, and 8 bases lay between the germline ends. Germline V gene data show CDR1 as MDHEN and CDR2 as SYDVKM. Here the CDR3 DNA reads TGTGCCAGCAGTTTAACGGGGGTCGAGCAGTACTTC. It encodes CASSLTGVEQYF.

The CDR3 sequence is CASSLATSGKYF. CDR3 nucleotide sequence: TGTGCCAGCAGCTTAGCGACTAGTGGGAAGTATTTT. V is TRBV7-2 and J is TRBJ2-3, with D possibly matching TRBD2 (6 bases). This CDR3 is 12 amino acids long. V was trimmed by 0 bases and J by 13 bases, leaving 11 bases between them. Germline V gene data show CDR1 as SGHTA and CDR2 as FQGNSA.

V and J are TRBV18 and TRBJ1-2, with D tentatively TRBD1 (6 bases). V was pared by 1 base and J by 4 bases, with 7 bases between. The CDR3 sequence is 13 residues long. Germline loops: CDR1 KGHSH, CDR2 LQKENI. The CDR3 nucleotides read TGTGCCAGCTCACCACTGGACAGCTATGGCTACACCTTC. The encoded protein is CASSPLDSYGYTF.

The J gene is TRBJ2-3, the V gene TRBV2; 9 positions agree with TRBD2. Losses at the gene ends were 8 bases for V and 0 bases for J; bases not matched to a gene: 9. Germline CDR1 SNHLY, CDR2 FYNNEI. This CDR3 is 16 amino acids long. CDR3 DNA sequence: TGTGCCAGCTGGTTTCGGCGGGAGGGTAGCACAGATACGCAGTATTTT. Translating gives CASWFRREGSTDTQYF.

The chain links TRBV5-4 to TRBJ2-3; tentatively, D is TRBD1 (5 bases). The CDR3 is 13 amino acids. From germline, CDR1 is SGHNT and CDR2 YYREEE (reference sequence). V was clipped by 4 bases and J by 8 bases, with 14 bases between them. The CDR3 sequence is CASSNPGSGTQYF. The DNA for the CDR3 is TGTGCCAGCAGCAATCCAGGGTCGGGTACGCAGTATTTT.

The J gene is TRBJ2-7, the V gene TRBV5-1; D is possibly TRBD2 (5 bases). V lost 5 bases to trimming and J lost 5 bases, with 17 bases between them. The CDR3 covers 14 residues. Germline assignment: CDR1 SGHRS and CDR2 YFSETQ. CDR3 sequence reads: CASSYLDWQDEQYF. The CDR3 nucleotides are TGCGCCAGCAGTTACCTGGACTGGCAGGACGAGCAGTACTTC.

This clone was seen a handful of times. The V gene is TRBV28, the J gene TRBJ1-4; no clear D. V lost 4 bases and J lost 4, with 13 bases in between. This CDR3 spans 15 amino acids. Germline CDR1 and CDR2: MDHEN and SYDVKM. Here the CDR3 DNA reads TGTGCCAGCAGTTCCGGCGGCAGTTTTAATGAAAAACTGTTTTTT. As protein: CASSSGGSFNEKLFF.

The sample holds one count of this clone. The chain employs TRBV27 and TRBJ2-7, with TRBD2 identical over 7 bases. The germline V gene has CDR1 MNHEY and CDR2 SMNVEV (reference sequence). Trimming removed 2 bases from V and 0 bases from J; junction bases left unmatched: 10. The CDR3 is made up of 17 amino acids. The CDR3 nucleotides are TGTGCCAGCAGTTTAACCCCGCCTAGCGGATTCTCCTACGAGCAGTACTTC. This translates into CASSLTPPSGFSYEQYF.

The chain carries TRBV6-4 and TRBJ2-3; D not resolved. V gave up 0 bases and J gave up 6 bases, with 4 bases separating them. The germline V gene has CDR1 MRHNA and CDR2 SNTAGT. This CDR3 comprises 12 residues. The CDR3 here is CASSDSSDTQYF. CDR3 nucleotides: TGTGCCAGCAGTGACTCGAGCGATACGCAGTATTTT.

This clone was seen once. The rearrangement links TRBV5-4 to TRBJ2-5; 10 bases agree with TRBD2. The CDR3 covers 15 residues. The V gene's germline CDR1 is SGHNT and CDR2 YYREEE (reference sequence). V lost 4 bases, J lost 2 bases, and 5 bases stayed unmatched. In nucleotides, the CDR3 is TGTGCCAGCAGCCCCCTAGCGGGGGCGCAAGAGACCCAGTACTTC. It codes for CASSPLAGAQETQYF.

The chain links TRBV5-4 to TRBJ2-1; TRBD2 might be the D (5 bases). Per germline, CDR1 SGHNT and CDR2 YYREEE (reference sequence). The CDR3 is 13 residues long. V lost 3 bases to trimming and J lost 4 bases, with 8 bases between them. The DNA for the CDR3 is TGTGCCAGCAGCTCTACGGGATACAATGAGCAGTTCTTC. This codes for CASSSTGYNEQFF.

The CDR3 region is CASSWGQGARNSNQPQHF. The CDR3 DNA sequence: TGTGCCAGCAGCTGGGGACAGGGGGCAAGGAATAGCAATCAGCCCCAGCATTTT. This chain joins TRBV5-6 and TRBJ1-5; TRBD1 aligns across 12 bases. V shed 3 bases, J shed 0 bases, and the junction held 7 bases outside the gene matches. Looked up from germline, CDR1 is SGHDT and CDR2 is YYEEEE. The CDR3 length is 18 residues.

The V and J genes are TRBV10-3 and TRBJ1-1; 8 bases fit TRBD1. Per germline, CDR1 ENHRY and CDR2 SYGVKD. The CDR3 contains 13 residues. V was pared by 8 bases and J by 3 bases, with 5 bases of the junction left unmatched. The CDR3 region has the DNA TGTGCCATCCAGAAACAGGGGGACACTGAAGCTTTCTTT. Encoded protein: CAIQKQGDTEAFF.

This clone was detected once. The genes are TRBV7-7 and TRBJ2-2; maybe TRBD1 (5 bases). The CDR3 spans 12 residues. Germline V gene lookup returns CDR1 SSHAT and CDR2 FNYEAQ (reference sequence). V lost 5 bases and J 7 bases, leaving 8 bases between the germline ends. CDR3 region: CASSPGIGELFF. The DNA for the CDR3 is TGTGCCAGCAGCCCAGGGATCGGGGAGCTGTTTTTT.

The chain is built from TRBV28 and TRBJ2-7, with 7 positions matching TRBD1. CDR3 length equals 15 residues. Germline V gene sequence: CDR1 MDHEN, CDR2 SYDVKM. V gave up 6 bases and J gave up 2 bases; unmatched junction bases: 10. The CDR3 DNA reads TGTGCCAGCAGCCAGACTCGGACAGGTACCTACGAGCAGTACTTC. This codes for CASSQTRTGTYEQYF.

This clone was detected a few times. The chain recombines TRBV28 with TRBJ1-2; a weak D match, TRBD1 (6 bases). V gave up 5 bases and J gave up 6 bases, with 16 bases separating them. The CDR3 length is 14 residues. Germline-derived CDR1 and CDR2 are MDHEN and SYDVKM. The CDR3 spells CASSTIQGTDGYTF. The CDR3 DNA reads TGTGCCAGCAGTACGATACAGGGTACTGATGGCTACACCTTC.

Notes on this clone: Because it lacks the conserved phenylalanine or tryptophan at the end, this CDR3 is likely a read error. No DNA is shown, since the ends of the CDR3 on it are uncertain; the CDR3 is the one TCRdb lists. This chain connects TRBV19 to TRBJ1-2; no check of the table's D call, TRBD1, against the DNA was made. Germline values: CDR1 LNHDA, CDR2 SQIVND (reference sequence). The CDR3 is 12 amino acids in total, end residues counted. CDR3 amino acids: CARETGTGPFVV.

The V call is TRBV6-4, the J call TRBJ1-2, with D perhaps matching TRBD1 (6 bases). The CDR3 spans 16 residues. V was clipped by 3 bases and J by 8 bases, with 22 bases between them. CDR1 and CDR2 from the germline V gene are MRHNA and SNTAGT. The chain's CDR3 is CASSENAGQPHGGYTF. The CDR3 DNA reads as TGTGCCAGCAGTGAGAATGCTGGACAGCCCCACGGGGGCTACACCTTC.